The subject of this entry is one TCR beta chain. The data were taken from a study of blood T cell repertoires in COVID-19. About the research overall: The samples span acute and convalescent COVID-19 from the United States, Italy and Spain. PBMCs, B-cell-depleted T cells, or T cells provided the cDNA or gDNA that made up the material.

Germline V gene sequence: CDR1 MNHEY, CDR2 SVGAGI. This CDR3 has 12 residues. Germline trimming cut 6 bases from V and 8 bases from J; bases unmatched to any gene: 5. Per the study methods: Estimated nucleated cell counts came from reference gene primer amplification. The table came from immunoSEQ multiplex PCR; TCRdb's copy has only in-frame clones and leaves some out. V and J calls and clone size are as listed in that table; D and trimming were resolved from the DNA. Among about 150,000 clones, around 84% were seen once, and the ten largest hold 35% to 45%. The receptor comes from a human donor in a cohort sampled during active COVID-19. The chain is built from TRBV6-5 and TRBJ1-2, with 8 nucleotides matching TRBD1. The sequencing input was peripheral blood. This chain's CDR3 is CASRDRAGGYTF. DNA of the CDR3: TGTGCCAGCAGGGACAGGGCGGGCGGCTACACCTTC.